This T cell receptor (beta chain) is from a study of OX40 agonist ivuxolimab in advanced cancers. At the level of the study: The mean age was roughly 60 years, ranging from about 20 to 79, with approximately 85% of participants male. Partial responses were observed in three patients, of whom one had hepatocellular carcinoma and two had cutaneous melanoma.

J gave up 4 bases and V 3 bases, and 3 bases lay outside the gene matches. Germline V gene data show CDR1 as SGHTA and CDR2 as FQGTGA. This CDR3 has 14 amino acids. Study results and caveats: Not determined was the antigen specificity of the expanded peripheral T cells. Certain nonresponding patients likewise had low normalized T-cell clonal expansion.

Points on this clone: The antigen remains unidentified.

Using immunoSEQ multiplex PCR, the repertoire was profiled, and TCRdb retains in-frame clones only, with some absent. The sample has 60,000 to 75,000 clones, about four fifths seen once. The sequences come from CD4+ or CD8+ T cells sorted from blood, collected in a trial of the OX40 agonist ivuxolimab. This chain joins TRBV7-3 and TRBJ2-7; 10 nucleotides agree with TRBD2. This TCR came from an adult with an advanced solid tumor such as melanoma, head and neck, liver or kidney cancer. CDR3 DNA sequence: TGTGCCAGCAGCTTCGCTAGCGGGAGTTACGAGCAGTACTTC. Translation: CASSFASGSYEQYF. The full variable domain, its missing parts supplied by reference TRBV7-3 and TRBJ2-7, is GAGVSQTPSNKVTEKGKYVELRCDPISGHTALYWYRQSLGQGPEFLIYFQGTGAADDSGLPNDRFFAVRPEGSVSTLKIQRTERGDSAVYLCASSFASGSYEQYFGPGTRLTVT.